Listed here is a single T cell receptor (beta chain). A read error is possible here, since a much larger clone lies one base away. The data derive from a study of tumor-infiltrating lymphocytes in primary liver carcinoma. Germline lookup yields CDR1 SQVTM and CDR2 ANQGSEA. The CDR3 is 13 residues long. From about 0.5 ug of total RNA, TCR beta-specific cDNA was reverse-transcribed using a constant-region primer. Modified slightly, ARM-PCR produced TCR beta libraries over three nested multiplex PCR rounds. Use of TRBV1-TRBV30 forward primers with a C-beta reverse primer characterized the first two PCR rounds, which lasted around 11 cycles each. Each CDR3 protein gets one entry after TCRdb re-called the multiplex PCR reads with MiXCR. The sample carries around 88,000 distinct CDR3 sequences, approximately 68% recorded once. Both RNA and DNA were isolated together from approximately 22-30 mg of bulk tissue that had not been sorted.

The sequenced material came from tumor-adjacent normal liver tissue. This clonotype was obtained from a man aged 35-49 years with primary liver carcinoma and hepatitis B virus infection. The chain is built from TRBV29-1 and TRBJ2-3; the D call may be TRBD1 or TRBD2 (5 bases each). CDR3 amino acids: CSVPRGQGDTHYF. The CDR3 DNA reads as TGCAGCGTTCCTCGGGGCCAAGGGGATACGCACTATTTT.